This T cell receptor beta chain came from a study of shared clonotypes between healthy human individuals. Germline CDR1 and CDR2: SGHTA and FQGNSA. The J segment lost 3 bases and the V segment lost 3 bases, leaving 5 bases of the junction unmatched. The CDR3 runs to 14 residues. Template for every sorted-subset replicate PCR totaled about 0.2 ug DNA, roughly 30,000 T cell genomes. Generated by immunoSEQ multiplex PCR, the TCRdb table keeps only in-frame clones and is missing some. The sample contains just over 2,000,000 clones, around 95% of which appear only once. The chain employs TRBV7-2 and TRBJ2-7; TRBD2 agrees at 7 bases. This receptor was obtained from a man aged 18-30 years in good health. Sequenced: naive CD4+ T cells sorted from blood. As for subset: CD45RA+ positively selected. The CDR3 sequence is CASSFGGSLYEQYF. The CDR3 DNA follows: TGTGCCAGCAGCTTTGGCGGGAGTCTCTACGAGCAGTACTTC.